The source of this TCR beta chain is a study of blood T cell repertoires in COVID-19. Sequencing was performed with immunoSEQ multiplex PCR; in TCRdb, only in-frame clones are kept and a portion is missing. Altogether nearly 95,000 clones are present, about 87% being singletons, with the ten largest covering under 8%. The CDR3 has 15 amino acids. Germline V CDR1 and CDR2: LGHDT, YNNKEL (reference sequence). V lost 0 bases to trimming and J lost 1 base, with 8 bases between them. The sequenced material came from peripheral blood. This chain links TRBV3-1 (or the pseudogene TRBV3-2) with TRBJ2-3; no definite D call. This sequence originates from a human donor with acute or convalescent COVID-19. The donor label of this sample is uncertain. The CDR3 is CASSQDTTRTDTQYF. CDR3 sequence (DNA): TGTGCCAGCAGCCAAGACACAACCCGCACAGATACGCAGTATTTT.